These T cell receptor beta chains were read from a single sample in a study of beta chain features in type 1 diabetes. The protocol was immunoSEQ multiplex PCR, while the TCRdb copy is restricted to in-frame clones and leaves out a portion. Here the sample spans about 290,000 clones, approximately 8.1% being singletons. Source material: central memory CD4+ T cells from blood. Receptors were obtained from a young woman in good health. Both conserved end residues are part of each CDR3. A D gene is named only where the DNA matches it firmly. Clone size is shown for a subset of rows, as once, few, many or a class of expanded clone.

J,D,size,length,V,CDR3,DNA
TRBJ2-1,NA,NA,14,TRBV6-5,CASSYGGATNEQFF,TGTGCCAGCAGTTACGGGGGGGCCACTAATGAGCAGTTCTTC
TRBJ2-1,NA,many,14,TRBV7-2,CASSLQGLPSWQFF,TGTGCCAGCAGCTTACAGGGGCTCCCCTCGTGGCAGTTCTTC
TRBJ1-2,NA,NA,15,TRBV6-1,CASSEMGGYQNGYTF,TGTGCCAGCAGTGAAATGGGGGGGTACCAGAATGGCTACACCTTC
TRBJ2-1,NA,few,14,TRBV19,CASSIDIRGNEQFF,TGTGCCAGTAGTATAGACATTAGGGGCAATGAGCAGTTCTTC
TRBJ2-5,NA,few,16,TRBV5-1,CASSLGGQASQETQYF,TGCGCCAGCAGCTTGGGGGGGCAGGCCTCCCAAGAGACCCAGTACTTC
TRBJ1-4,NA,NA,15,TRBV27,CASSPKSLANEKLFF,TGTGCCAGCAGTCCGAAGTCCCTTGCTAATGAAAAACTGTTTTTT
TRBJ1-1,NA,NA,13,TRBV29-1,CSVEMAGDTEAFF,TGCAGCGTTGAAATGGCAGGGGACACTGAAGCTTTCTTT
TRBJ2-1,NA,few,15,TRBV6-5,CASSYVTGMGNEQFF,TGTGCCAGCAGTTACGTTACGGGAATGGGCAATGAGCAGTTCTTC
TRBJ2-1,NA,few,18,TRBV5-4,CASSLVSPTYVSYNEQFF,TGTGCCAGCAGCTTGGTGTCTCCCACGTATGTGTCCTACAATGAGCAGTTCTTC
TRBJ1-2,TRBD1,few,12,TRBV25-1,CASSGQGYGYTF,TGTGCCAGCAGCGGACAGGGCTATGGCTACACCTTC
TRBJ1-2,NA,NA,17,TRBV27,CASSPSRGQVTNYGYTF,TGTGCCAGCAGTCCCTCACGGGGACAAGTCACTAACTATGGCTACACCTTC
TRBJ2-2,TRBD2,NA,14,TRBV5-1,CASASGGAAGELFF,TGCGCCAGCGCTAGCGGGGGGGCCGCCGGGGAGCTGTTTTTT
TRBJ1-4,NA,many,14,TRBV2,CASSEWVRGEKLFF,TGTGCCAGCAGTGAATGGGTGCGGGGTGAAAAACTGTTTTTT
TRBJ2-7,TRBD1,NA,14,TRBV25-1,CASRDQGVSYEQYF,TGTGCCAGCAGGGATCAGGGGGTCTCCTACGAGCAGTACTTC
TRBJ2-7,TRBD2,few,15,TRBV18,CASSPQGTSGYEQYF,TGTGCCAGCTCACCACAGGGGACTAGCGGCTACGAGCAGTACTTC
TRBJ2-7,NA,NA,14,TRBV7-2,CASSFTRDTFEQYF,TGTGCCAGCAGCTTTACCAGGGATACGTTCGAGCAGTACTTC
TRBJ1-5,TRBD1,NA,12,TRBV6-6,CASRGQGQPQHF,TGTGCCAGCAGAGGACAGGGGCAGCCCCAGCATTTT
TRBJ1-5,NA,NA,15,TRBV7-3,CASRSILISNQPQHF,TGTGCCAGCAGATCGATCTTGATTAGCAATCAGCCCCAGCATTTT
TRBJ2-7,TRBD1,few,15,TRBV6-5,CASKTGGSGTYEQYF,TGTGCCAGCAAGACAGGGGGCTCAGGAACCTACGAGCAGTACTTC
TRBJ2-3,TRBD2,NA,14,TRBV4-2,CASRSGGAIDTQYF,TGTGCCAGCCGTAGCGGGGGGGCTATAGATACGCAGTATTTT
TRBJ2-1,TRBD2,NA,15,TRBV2,CASRGLAGNYNEQFF,TGTGCCAGCAGAGGACTAGCGGGGAACTACAATGAGCAGTTCTTC
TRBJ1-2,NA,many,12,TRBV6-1,CASSWTEGGYTF,TGTGCCAGCAGTTGGACCGAGGGGGGCTACACCTTC
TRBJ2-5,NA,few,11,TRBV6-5,CASKWGETQYF,TGTGCCAGCAAGTGGGGGGAGACCCAGTACTTC
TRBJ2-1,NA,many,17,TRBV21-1,CASSTRGGNSLSNEQFF,TGTGCCAGCAGCACCCGGGGAGGGAACAGCCTTTCAAATGAGCAGTTCTTC
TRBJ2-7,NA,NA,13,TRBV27,CASSFSGAYEQYF,TGTGCCAGCAGCTTTAGCGGAGCTTACGAGCAGTACTTC
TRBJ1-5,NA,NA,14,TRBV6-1,CASSPWDSNQPQHF,TGTGCCAGCAGCCCCTGGGATAGCAATCAGCCCCAGCATTTT
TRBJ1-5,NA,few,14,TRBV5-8,CASSWKGNNQPQHF,TGTGCCAGCAGCTGGAAGGGAAACAATCAGCCCCAGCATTTT
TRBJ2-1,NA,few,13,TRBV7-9,CASSFTSQGEQFF,TGTGCCAGCAGCTTCACCAGTCAAGGTGAGCAGTTCTTC
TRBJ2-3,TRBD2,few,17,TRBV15,CATSRGRTSGGTDTQYF,TGTGCCACCAGCAGAGGCCGGACTAGCGGCGGCACAGATACGCAGTATTTT
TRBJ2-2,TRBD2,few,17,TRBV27,CASSGPTSGANTGELFF,TGTGCCAGCTCGGGGCCTACTAGCGGGGCGAACACCGGGGAGCTGTTTTTT
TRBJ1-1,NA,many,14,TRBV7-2,CASSPSGRRAEAFF,TGTGCCAGCAGCCCCAGCGGGAGGAGGGCTGAAGCTTTCTTT
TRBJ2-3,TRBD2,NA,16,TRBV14,CASSQGIAGFTDTQYF,TGTGCCAGCAGCCAAGGGATAGCGGGGTTCACAGATACGCAGTATTTT